This T cell receptor (beta chain) was sequenced for a study of cytomegalovirus exposure and HLA in healthy donors. Study details: Inside one of the first data releases sat 85 million or so unique TCRs taken from HLA-typed donors.

Notes on the study in general: In a later analysis, donors in an Asian-associated ancestry cluster reportedly had fewer N-insertions in productive TCRs than the cohort mean. An analysis done earlier found most TCR beta V segments productive about 90% or about 30% of the time.

A multiplex PCR was run with 60 Vbeta primers and 13 Jbeta primers. Original handling: Later reanalysis found about 80 million unique TCR beta chains, around 10 million of them shared. Assay used: immunoSEQ multiplex PCR; TCRdb lists only in-frame clones, some missing. That table gives V, J and clone size, and the DNA gave D and trimming. Altogether some 180,000 clones are present, less than 90% being singletons, with the ten largest covering approximately 0.23%. Unmatched junction bases numbered 4, after V lost 1 base and J lost 2 bases. Germline-derived CDR1 and CDR2 are SGHKS and YYEKEE (reference sequence). CDR3 length: 15 residues. Of note for this clone: Its antigen is still unknown.

The clonotype comes from a girl under three years old in good health and CMV-seronegative. The chain couples TRBV5-5 to TRBJ2-5; the match to TRBD2 covers 8 bases. The sample comprised PBMCs. The CDR3 sequence: CASSLPSGFQETQYF. CDR3 in DNA: TGTGCCAGCAGCTTGCCTAGCGGGTTTCAAGAGACCCAGTACTTC.